This passage covers 32 T cell receptor beta chains from one sample sequenced in a study of T-cell reconstitution after alpha-beta-depleted transplantation in children. TCRbeta library construction was performed incorporating unique molecular identifiers. TCRdb reprocessed the PCR reads with MiXCR, giving one entry per CDR3 protein. This sample has 450,000 to 600,000 distinct CDR3 sequences, with around 18% found just once. Sequencing was performed on PBMCs from the stem cell graft donor, taken from the stem cell graft. The receptor set was obtained from a human donor who donated a stem cell graft to a child with acute lymphoblastic leukemia.

This chain joins TRBV5-1 and TRBJ2-2; 9 bases map to TRBD2. Trimming removed 5 bases from V and 3 bases from J; junction bases left unmatched: 8. This CDR3 comprises 16 residues. In germline, CDR1 is SGHRS, CDR2 YFSETQ. For the CDR3, the DNA is TGCGCCAGCAGTGGGGGACTAGCCGAATACACCGGGGAGCTGTTTTTT. The encoded protein is CASSGGLAEYTGELFF.

This sequence joins TRBV24-1 and TRBJ2-2; no clear D. Trimming left V 2 bases short and J 7 bases short, with 16 bases between. Germline V gene data show CDR1 as KGHDR and CDR2 as SFDVKD. The CDR3 is 16 amino acids. The CDR3 coding sequence is TGTGCCACCAGTGATTACGCCCCGATAGGCGTCGGGGAGCTGTTTTTT. Translation: CATSDYAPIGVGELFF.

This clonotype has more than one count but fewer than ten. J is TRBJ1-1 and V is TRBV7-9; the D is unclear. Germline V gene data show CDR1 as SEHNR and CDR2 as FQNEAQ (reference sequence). Trimming pared 0 bases from V and 5 bases from J, leaving 10 bases between. This CDR3 comprises 14 residues. The CDR3 DNA reads as TGTGCCAGCAGCTTAGCCGGGGAGACGACTGAAGCTTTCTTT. Amino acids: CASSLAGETTEAFF.

The chain couples TRBV21-1 to TRBJ1-5; the table's TRBD1 call for D was not verified on the DNA. TRBV21-1 constitutes a pseudogene. The CDR3 sequence is 16 residues long. As DNA, the CDR3 is TGTGCCAGCAGCAGCCTCGACAGGGGGGAGAAACAGCCCCAGCATTTT. It is translated as CASSSLDRGEKQPQHF.

This clonotype was seen more than once but under ten times. The V gene is TRBV10-2, the J gene TRBJ2-7; TRBD1 aligns across 7 bases. Trimming took 10 bases from V and 7 from J; bases not matched to a gene: 13. Germline CDR1 reads WSHSY; CDR2 reads SAAADI. This CDR3 region has 13 residues. The CDR3 here is CATRQGVKEEQYF. For the CDR3, the DNA is TGCGCCACCCGACAGGGCGTCAAGGAGGAGCAGTACTTC.

The CDR3 loop is CASSLGGRGRPDTQYF. CDR3 nucleotides: TGCGCCAGCAGCTTGGGGGGCCGGGGACGCCCAGATACGCAGTATTTT. The chain links TRBV5-1 to TRBJ2-3, with D perhaps being TRBD1 or TRBD2 (5 bases each). Germline-derived CDR1 and CDR2 are SGHRS and YFSETQ. The CDR3 loop spans 16 amino acids. Trimming took off 0 bases at V and 4 bases at J, with 15 bases between the two ends.

This clonotype appeared a few times. J is TRBJ1-6 and V is TRBV20-1, with D hard to call. From germline, CDR1 is DFQATT and CDR2 SNEGSKA (reference sequence). V lost 6 bases and J 0 bases, leaving 18 bases between the germline ends. This CDR3 contains 17 residues. CDR3 sequence: CSARHPPSSSYNSPLHF. The CDR3 DNA is TGCAGTGCCCGGCATCCACCCTCAAGCTCCTATAATTCACCCCTCCACTTT.

The rearrangement joins TRBV29-1 to TRBJ1-3; no clear D gene. Trimming removed 6 bases at V and 0 bases at J, with 6 bases between. This CDR3 region has 12 residues. The germline gives CDR1 SQVTM, CDR2 ANQGSEA. This chain's CDR3 is CSVASSGNTIYF. The DNA for the CDR3 is TGCAGCGTAGCAAGCTCTGGAAACACCATATATTTT.

This clonotype was counted only a few times. CDR3 loop: CASSLQAGGRGYTF. In nucleotides, the CDR3 is TGCGCCAGCAGCTTGCAGGCAGGGGGCCGTGGCTACACCTTC. This chain joins TRBV5-1 and TRBJ1-2; 8 nucleotides agree with TRBD1. Trimming took 1 base from V and 7 from J; bases not matched to a gene: 6. Germline V lookup: CDR1 SGHRS, CDR2 YFSETQ. CDR3 length: 14 residues.

This chain uses TRBV9 with TRBJ1-5; 7 bases align to TRBD1. Germline V gene sequence: CDR1 SGDLS, CDR2 YYNGEE. This CDR3 comprises 15 residues. Trimming removed 0 bases from V and 5 bases from J; junction bases left unmatched: 5. CDR3 nucleotides: TGTGCCAGCAGCGTAGGAGACAGGGCGGATCAGCCCCAGCATTTT. It yields the protein CASSVGDRADQPQHF.

In its sample, this clonotype was seen a few times. This chain links TRBV15 with TRBJ2-2, with a possible D match to TRBD2 (5 bases). The CDR3 runs 17 residues. Germline lookup yields CDR1 LNHNV and CDR2 YYDKDF (reference sequence). Trimming cost V 1 base and J 6 bases, with 18 bases left between them. The CDR3 here is CATSRGRLSLSPGELFF. Written as DNA, the CDR3 is TGTGCCACCAGCAGAGGCAGACTATCTCTGAGCCCCGGGGAGCTGTTTTTT.

In its sample, this clonotype was seen once. The chain recombines TRBV30 with TRBJ2-1; 7 positions agree with TRBD2. The V gene end was trimmed by 5 bases and the J gene end by 7 bases; junction bases not matched to a gene: 11. This CDR3 is built from 14 residues. In germline, CDR1 is GTSNPN, CDR2 SVGIG (reference sequence). The CDR3 nucleotides read TGTGCCTGGGAGAGAGGCGGGAGCAGTAATGAGCAGTTCTTC. Its translation: CAWERGGSSNEQFF.

This clonotype was observed a few times. V is TRBV5-1 and J is TRBJ1-1, with D perhaps matching TRBD1 (5 bases). Trimming shortened V by 4 bases and J by 7 bases, and 14 bases separated the two germline ends. This CDR3 has 13 amino acids. CDR1 is SGHRS, CDR2 YFSETQ, per germline. The CDR3 sequence: CASSPFGALEAFF. CDR3 in DNA: TGCGCCAGCAGCCCATTTGGGGCACTTGAAGCTTTCTTT.

The V call is TRBV7-9, the J call TRBJ2-3, with a tentative D call TRBD2 (5 bases). Germline values: CDR1 SEHNR, CDR2 FQNEAQ (reference sequence). The CDR3 has 14 amino acids. The V end lost 0 bases, the J end lost 5 bases, and 9 bases lay between the germline ends. The CDR3 DNA reads as TGTGCCAGCAGCTTAGCGAGCGGTCAAGATACGCAGTATTTT. Amino acid sequence: CASSLASGQDTQYF. Together with reference TRBV7-9 and TRBJ2-3, the CDR3 gives the full variable domain: DTGVSQNPRHKITKRGQNVTFRCDPISEHNRLYWYRQTLGQGPEFLTYFQNEAQLEKSRLLSDRFSAERPKGSFSTLEIQRTEQGDSAMYLCASSLASGQDTQYFGPGTRLTVL.

This chain links TRBV10-1 with TRBJ2-7, with D perhaps assigned TRBD1 or TRBD2 (5 bases each). The CDR3 contains 12 residues. Trimming cost V 2 bases and J 6 bases, with 8 bases left between them. The germline V gene has CDR1 WNHNN and CDR2 SYGVQD (reference sequence). The CDR3 is CASSEPGSEQYF. The CDR3 DNA follows: TGCGCCAGCAGTGAGCCAGGGAGCGAGCAGTACTTC.

The gene calls are TRBV10-3 and TRBJ2-5; D could derive from TRBD1 or TRBD2 (5 bases each). With 4 bases removed from V and 7 bases from J, the gap between germline ends came to 7 bases. The CDR3 runs 11 residues. Looked up from germline, CDR1 is ENHRY and CDR2 is SYGVKD. The CDR3 spells CAISAGPTQYF. Written as DNA, the CDR3 is TGTGCCATCAGTGCGGGGCCGACCCAGTACTTC.

This clonotype was seen a few times. This rearrangement joins TRBV19 to TRBJ2-3, with unresolved D. Trimming pared 6 bases from V and 5 bases from J, leaving 12 bases between. This CDR3 is 13 amino acids long. From germline, CDR1 is LNHDA and CDR2 SQIVND (reference sequence). Here the CDR3 reads CASRKGHEDTQYF. The CDR3 region has the DNA TGTGCCAGTAGGAAGGGTCATGAAGATACGCAGTATTTT. Complete variable domain (other parts from reference TRBV19 and TRBJ2-3): DGGITQSPKYLFRKEGQNVTLSCEQNLNHDAMYWYRQDPGQGLRLIYYSQIVNDFQKGDIAEGYSVSREKKESFPLTVTSAQKNPTAFYLCASRKGHEDTQYFGPGTRLTVL.

This clonotype was recorded a few times. The genes are TRBV4-1 and TRBJ1-6; 7 nucleotides line up with TRBD1. The CDR3 has 15 residues. After removal of 4 bases from V and 8 bases from J, the junction contained 8 bases not matched to a gene. Germline CDR1 and CDR2: MGHRA and YSYEKL. CDR3 residues: CASSLEAGTDSPLHF. The CDR3 DNA reads as TGCGCCAGCAGCCTAGAGGCCGGGACAGATTCACCCCTCCACTTT.

The gene calls are TRBV11-3 and TRBJ2-2; tentative D call: TRBD2 (5 bases). Germline CDR1 reads SGHNT; CDR2 reads YENEEA. V gave up 3 bases and J gave up 8 bases, with 13 bases separating them. The CDR3 consists of 14 residues. The CDR3 protein is CASSLRALSGELFF. CDR3 DNA: TGTGCCAGCAGCTTGCGGGCCCTGAGTGGGGAGCTGTTTTTT.

This clonotype was counted many times. The V call is TRBV10-2, the J call TRBJ2-3; D not resolved. This CDR3 spans 13 amino acids. Germline CDR1 reads WSHSY; CDR2 reads SAAADI. The ends were cut back, 6 bases at V and 1 base at J, with 8 bases in the middle. The CDR3 loop is CASRDSRTDTQYF. The CDR3 DNA is TGCGCCAGCAGGGATAGCCGCACAGATACGCAGTATTTT.

This clonotype has only a few counts. The chain employs TRBV6-1 and TRBJ2-7, with 7 bases identical to TRBD1. The germline gives CDR1 MNHNS, CDR2 SASEGT. There are 13 residues in the CDR3. Trimming removed 10 bases from V and 6 bases from J; junction bases left unmatched: 12. CDR3 DNA: TGTGCCACCACGGGACAGCCTGCCCTCGAGCAGTACTTC. It encodes CATTGQPALEQYF.

The CDR3 sequence: CASSRQGMEAFF. CDR3 in DNA: TGCGCCAGCAGCCGACAGGGAATGGAAGCTTTCTTT. This sequence joins TRBV4-1 and TRBJ1-1, with 7 bases fitting TRBD1. CDR1 and CDR2 from the germline V gene are MGHRA and YSYEKL. Trimming at V came to 4 bases and at J to 8 bases, leaving 4 bases not matched to a gene. The CDR3 runs 12 residues.

This clonotype turned up a few times. This chain uses TRBV2 with TRBJ1-5; no clear D gene. Germline-derived CDR1 and CDR2 are SNHLY and FYNNEI. V lost 2 bases, J lost 0 bases, and 8 bases lay in between. This CDR3 spans 15 amino acids. The CDR3 sequence: CASSEFMGSNQPQHF. For the CDR3, the DNA is TGTGCCAGCAGTGAATTTATGGGTAGCAATCAGCCCCAGCATTTT.

This clonotype has just a few counts. V and J are TRBV6-1 and TRBJ1-5; 10 bases are shared with TRBD1. Looked up from germline, CDR1 is MNHNS and CDR2 is SASEGT. The trim removed 8 bases at V and 7 bases at J, leaving 5 bases unmatched. This CDR3 region has 13 residues. This CDR3 is CASGDRGGQPQHF. CDR3 in DNA: TGTGCCAGCGGGGACAGGGGCGGGCAGCCCCAGCATTTT.

This clonotype was seen only a few times. The chain has TRBV18 and TRBJ1-2; perhaps TRBD1 as D (6 bases). The CDR3 has 18 amino acids. Trimming left V 2 bases short and J 0 bases short, with 19 bases between. Germline lookup yields CDR1 KGHSH and CDR2 LQKENI. CDR3: CASSPSSGRGLSNYGYTF. For the CDR3, the DNA is TGTGCCAGCTCACCAAGCTCGGGCAGGGGATTGTCTAACTATGGCTACACCTTC.

The chain links TRBV5-1 to TRBJ2-1; no clear D. CDR1 is SGHRS and CDR2 is YFSETQ in the germline V gene. The CDR3 spans 13 residues. V was trimmed by 0 bases and J by 10 bases, leaving 11 bases between them. The chain's CDR3 is CASSLDQRREQFF. In DNA form, the CDR3 reads TGCGCCAGCAGCTTGGATCAGCGCAGAGAGCAGTTCTTC. Variable domain in full (rest from reference TRBV5-1 and TRBJ2-1): KAGVTQTPRYLIKTRGQQVTLSCSPISGHRSVSWYQQTPGQGLQFLFEYFSETQRNKGNFPGRFSGRQFSNSRSEMNVSTLELGDSALYLCASSLDQRREQFFGPGTRLTVL.

This clonotype came up a few times. V is TRBV5-4 and J is TRBJ2-3; 7 positions match TRBD2. CDR1 SGHNT and CDR2 YYREEE come from the germline V gene (reference sequence). The CDR3 totals 16 residues. V dropped 0 bases and J dropped 2; count of bases not matched to a gene: 6. The CDR3 reads CASSLDGRASTDTQYF. The CDR3 DNA reads TGTGCCAGCAGCTTGGATGGGAGGGCCTCCACAGATACGCAGTATTTT.

In this sample, this clonotype turned up many times. The V gene is TRBV18, the J gene TRBJ1-2, with no clear D. This CDR3 comprises 13 residues. The germline CDR1 and CDR2 sequences are KGHSH and LQKENI. V gave up 2 bases and J gave up 4 bases, with 8 bases separating them. CDR3 sequence reads: CASSPGQSYGYTF. DNA of the CDR3: TGTGCCAGCTCACCAGGTCAGAGCTATGGCTACACCTTC.

Turning to this clonotype: The conserved closing phenylalanine or tryptophan is absent in this CDR3, likely reflecting a read error. The CDR3 DNA is TGTGCCAGCAGGAACAAGGGACAGGCCTCACTGTCTGAAGCTTTCTTG. Translation: CASRNKGQASLSEAFL. The rearrangement uses TRBV2 and TRBJ1-1, with 8 bases that match TRBD1. CDR3 size: 16 residues. CDR1 is SNHLY and CDR2 is FYNNEI in the germline V gene. With V trimmed by 6 bases and J by 6 bases, 15 bases remained unmatched.

This clonotype was seen more than once but under ten times. This sequence joins TRBV4-1 and TRBJ1-5; D is uncertain. Trimming cost V 0 bases and J 5 bases, with 8 bases left between them. The germline CDR1 and CDR2 sequences are MGHRA and YSYEKL. The CDR3 runs to 14 residues. The CDR3 DNA sequence: TGCGCCAGCAGCCAAGATTTTGGTCATCAGCCCCAGCATTTT. It specifies CASSQDFGHQPQHF.

V is TRBV12-3 or TRBV12-4 and J is TRBJ2-1; 9 bases fit TRBD2. There are 14 residues in the CDR3. V dropped 5 bases and J dropped 12; count of bases not matched to a gene: 11. The CDR3 DNA reads as TGTGCCAGCAGTCACGGACTAGCGCCGACGGGGCAGTTCTTC. It translates to CASSHGLAPTGQFF.

This clonotype was recorded a few times. The CDR3 nucleotides read TGTGCCAGCAGCTCTTTCCCGGGACAGGGGGCGGGTGAGCAGTTCTTC. Protein: CASSSFPGQGAGEQFF. This sequence joins TRBV11-3 and TRBJ2-1; 12 positions match TRBD1. This CDR3 has 16 residues. The germline CDR1 and CDR2 sequences are SGHNT and YENEEA. V trimming: 4 bases; J trimming: 9 bases; junction bases outside the gene matches: 10.